The rows below give T cell receptor beta chains drawn from one sample of a study of shared clonotypes between healthy human individuals. TCRdb's copy holds only in-frame clones and misses some; the assay was immunoSEQ multiplex PCR. The sample has millions of clones, over 85% seen once. The sequencing sample was made of naive CD8+ T cells sorted from blood. These receptors all come from a man aged 18 to 35 in good health. CDR3s include the opening cysteine and the closing phenylalanine or tryptophan. The D gene is left open where the match is weak. Size is stated for part of the rows, as once, few or many counts, or as a class when the clone is expanded.

clone size,D gene,V gene,J gene,CDR3 protein
-,-,TRBV4-1,TRBJ1-2,CASSQEAGTNYGYTF
-,-,TRBV15,TRBJ2-5,CATSSPPGTQYF
-,-,TRBV6-1,TRBJ1-1,CASSPQVLGRTEAFF
-,-,TRBV10-3,TRBJ2-1,CAAGDLNEQFF
few,TRBD2,TRBV7-6,TRBJ2-7,CASSLGGGEQYF
once,-,TRBV6-1,TRBJ2-5,CATGYQETQYF
-,-,TRBV4-1,TRBJ1-1,CASSQDPRGGHTEAFF
-,TRBD2,TRBV10-1,TRBJ2-3,CASSDPSGGRGDTQYF
-,TRBD1,TRBV5-1,TRBJ2-7,CASSFEKGQGTWSYEQYF
-,TRBD2,TRBV27,TRBJ2-3,CASSLLGGRGTDTQYF
-,-,TRBV5-6,TRBJ2-3,CASSLGTRPDTQYF
-,TRBD2,TRBV4-3,TRBJ2-3,CASSQEERDLTDTQYF
-,TRBD2,TRBV19,TRBJ2-3,CASSTIAGGLDTDTQYF
-,TRBD1,TRBV4-1,TRBJ1-2,CASSPDRGQLYGYTF
-,-,TRBV6-5,TRBJ2-5,CASSLNDMGKTQYF
-,-,TRBV5-6,TRBJ2-2,CASSPLGEPGELFF
-,TRBD1,TRBV4-1,TRBJ2-7,CASSQEQGTSYEQYF
-,-,TRBV6-5,TRBJ1-4,CASMHGNEKLFF